One and the same sample provided the 9 T cell receptor beta chains below, sequenced in a study of early T cells in non-severe SARS-CoV-2 infection. TCRdb processed the 5' RACE reads anew with MiXCR; each CDR3 protein has one entry. The data contain roughly 56,000 distinct CDR3 sequences, about 9.9% of them seen just once; the ten biggest clones take up around 1.3%. Material for sequencing was whole blood. The receptors were gathered from an adult who was a healthcare worker with PCR-confirmed SARS-CoV-2 infection or an uninfected control (not recorded which).

This clonotype was counted a few times. The chain carries TRBV5-6 and TRBJ2-6, with 8 bases matching TRBD1. Germline V gene sequence: CDR1 SGHDT, CDR2 YYEEEE. The CDR3 is made up of 17 amino acids. Losses at the gene ends were 0 bases for V and 3 bases for J; bases not matched to a gene: 5. For the CDR3, the DNA is TGTGCCAGCAGCTTGGGCAGGGGGCATTTTGGGGCCAACGTCCTGACTTTC. It codes for CASSLGRGHFGANVLTF.

This clonotype appeared a few times. The chain employs TRBV7-9 and TRBJ2-2, with D perhaps TRBD1 or TRBD2 (5 bases each). Germline lookup yields CDR1 SEHNR and CDR2 FQNEAQ (reference sequence). This CDR3 has 14 residues. V lost 5 bases to trimming and J lost 5 bases, with 12 bases between them. CDR3 region: CASSPRDGTGELFF. For the CDR3, the DNA is TGTGCCAGCAGCCCCCGGGACGGGACCGGGGAGCTGTTTTTT.

This clonotype was observed a handful of times. The rearrangement links TRBV30 to TRBJ2-2; no firm D call. Germline-derived CDR1 and CDR2 are GTSNPN and SVGIG (reference sequence). CDR3 length: 12 amino acids. The V and J ends lost 4 bases and 6 bases respectively, with 9 bases between them. The CDR3 nucleotides read TGTGCCTGGAATCCCGTGGCCGGGGAGCTGTTTTTT. This encodes CAWNPVAGELFF.

This clonotype was seen repeatedly, ten times or more. The chain has TRBV30 and TRBJ1-2; D perhaps matches TRBD1 (6 bases). CDR1 is GTSNPN, CDR2 SVGIG, per germline (reference sequence). The CDR3 covers 14 residues. V lost 1 base, J lost 7 bases, and 16 bases lay in between. CDR3 DNA sequence: TGTGCCTGGAGTGCTCCGGGGGCGGGCTCTGGCTACACCTTC. Translated: CAWSAPGAGSGYTF.

V usage is TRBV7-2 and J usage is TRBJ2-7; perhaps TRBD1 as D (5 bases). Trimming left V 2 bases short and J 7 bases short, with 12 bases between. Germline CDR1 reads SGHTA; CDR2 reads FQGNSA. The CDR3 loop spans 13 amino acids. CDR3 in amino acids: CASSLSRAVEQYV. As DNA, the CDR3 is TGTGCCAGCAGCTTAAGCAGGGCGGTTGAGCAGTACGTC.

This clonotype was found a few times. The chain has TRBV15 and TRBJ2-5; D is perhaps TRBD2 (6 bases). This CDR3 contains 17 residues. Germline CDR1 and CDR2: LNHNV and YYDKDF (reference sequence). Trimming shortened V by 3 bases and J by 2 bases, and 19 bases separated the two germline ends. The CDR3 DNA reads TGTGCCACCAGCAGTGACACCCCGGGAGCTGAGCAAGAGACCCAGTACTTC. Translation: CATSSDTPGAEQETQYF.

This rearrangement joins TRBV24-1 to TRBJ1-1; TRBD1 is a possible D gene (6 bases). Per the germline V gene, CDR1 is KGHDR and CDR2 is SFDVKD. The CDR3 totals 13 residues. The V end was cut by 12 bases, the J end by 0 bases, with 13 bases between. CDR3 in amino acids: CAVSQGMNTEAFF. The CDR3 DNA is TGTGCCGTCTCACAGGGTATGAACACTGAAGCTTTCTTT.

This chain joins TRBV4-1 and TRBJ1-5, with D maybe TRBD1 (6 bases). V was cut by 8 bases and J by 0 bases, with 17 bases left in between. The CDR3 covers 16 residues. Germline CDR1 MGHRA, CDR2 YSYEKL. The CDR3 nucleotides read TGCGCCAGCTCCAAGATACACAGGGATAGCAATCAGCCCCAGCATTTT. It codes for CASSKIHRDSNQPQHF.

The chain carries TRBV20-1 and TRBJ2-5, with TRBD1 matching 7 bases. Germline trimming cut 6 bases from V and 5 bases from J; bases unmatched to any gene: 12. Germline-derived CDR1 and CDR2 are DFQATT and SNEGSKA (reference sequence). The CDR3 totals 14 residues. Here the CDR3 reads CSAEGGSISETQYF. The CDR3 nucleotides are TGCAGTGCGGAAGGGGGCTCCATCTCGGAGACCCAGTACTTC.